This TCR beta chain stems from a study of cytomegalovirus exposure and HLA in healthy donors. Study information: For the approximately 400 genotyped donors, around 76% fell within the Caucasian-associated ancestry cluster. Findings of the study overall: Previously analyzed data showed that most TCR beta V segments were productive at a frequency of about 87% or about 30%.

Comment on this clone: No antigen is known for it.

Use of 60 Vbeta and 13 Jbeta primers characterized the PCR. TCRdb's table, derived via immunoSEQ multiplex PCR, lists solely in-frame clones and lacks some. This sample yields 100,000 to 150,000 clones, of which about 81% are seen a single time; roughly 0.99% belongs to the top ten. This clonotype originated in a woman between 25 and 40 years old in good health and CMV-seronegative. Sequenced input: PBMCs.

The CDR3 DNA sequence: TGTGCCACCAGCATCGGACAGAACACTGAAGCTTTCTTT. As protein: CATSIGQNTEAFF. This rearrangement joins TRBV15 to TRBJ1-1; TRBD1 is a possible D gene (5 bases). CDR3 length: 13 residues. Looked up from germline, CDR1 is LNHNV and CDR2 is YYDKDF (reference sequence). Trimming shortened V by 4 bases and J by 1 base, and 7 bases separated the two germline ends.